This TCR beta chain was captured by sequencing in a study of blood T cell repertoires in COVID-19. Study information: The samples span acute and convalescent COVID-19 from the United States, Italy and Spain. The analysed material was cDNA or gDNA that came from T cells, B-cell-depleted T cells, or PBMCs.

Individuals drawn from approximately 26 US areas were about 18 to 100 years old. Per the original data handling: Reference gene primers were amplified, and this amplification served to estimate nucleated cell counts. This table comes from immunoSEQ multiplex PCR, and its TCRdb copy is limited to in-frame clones, with some not included. The DNA was the basis for D and trimming; V, J and clone size are from that table. The sample lists under 300,000 clones, 84% occurring once. Trimming removed 1 base from V and 4 bases from J; junction bases left unmatched: 12. Germline CDR1 and CDR2: MDHEN and SYDVKM. This CDR3 spans 17 amino acids.

This TCR derives from a man in his fifties or sixties who had recovered from COVID-19. This chain links TRBV28 with TRBJ2-7, with 8 bases aligning to TRBD2. The sequenced material came from PBMCs or T cells enriched from blood (not recorded which). The CDR3 nucleotides are TGTGCCAGCAGTTTATTCCCAGGTGGTAGCGGGACTTACGAGCAGTACTTC. Translating it yields CASSLFPGGSGTYEQYF.